This TCR beta chain came from a study of response to subunit inactivated influenza vaccine. General study findings and limits: Few additional T cells are recruited per seasonal influenza vaccination, authors suggested.

In its sample, this clonotype was seen many times. Its antigen is not identified. V lost 2 bases, J lost 4 bases, and 11 bases lay in between. The CDR3 is made up of 13 amino acids. In germline, CDR1 is SQVTM, CDR2 ANQGSEA. TCRdb reanalysed the RT-PCR reads using MiXCR and keeps one entry per CDR3 protein. Of around 520,000 distinct CDR3 sequences in the sample, about 25% were seen once. The specimen comprised CD4+ T cells sorted from PBMCs, sampled roughly 5 days after vaccination. This chain links TRBV29-1 with TRBJ2-5; no reliable D call. This receptor was taken from a man aged 50 to 59 who received an inactivated influenza vaccine. CDR3 loop: CSVEPGWGETQYF. The CDR3 nucleotides are TGCAGCGTTGAACCGGGTTGGGGAGAGACCCAGTACTTC.